This T cell receptor (beta chain) is drawn from a study of OX40 agonist ivuxolimab in advanced cancers. Study information: All patients had ivuxolimab intravenously every 2 weeks at 0.01 to 10 mg/kg. Hepatocellular carcinoma, melanoma, renal cell or head and neck cancer occurred in dose-escalation patients. Antecedent anti-PD-1, anti-PD-L1 or anti-CTLA-4 therapy was permissible, with about 40% having received some. Study observations and caveats: No determination was made of the antigen specificity of the expanded peripheral T cells.

Turning to this clone: What it binds is unknown.

The CDR3 covers 13 residues. Germline lookup yields CDR1 LGHNA and CDR2 YSLEER. V was pared by 0 bases and J by 7 bases, with 6 bases between. Produced via immunoSEQ multiplex PCR; TCRdb's table is partial and in-frame only. The sample records more than 13,000 clones, approximately 80% being singletons. Sample: CD4+ or CD8+ T cells sorted from blood, taken in a trial of the OX40 agonist ivuxolimab. V usage is TRBV4-3 and J usage is TRBJ1-4, with D hard to call. This TCR came from an adult with an advanced solid tumor such as melanoma, head and neck, liver or kidney cancer. The CDR3 DNA reads as TGCGCCAGCAGCCAAGACTTGGCTGAAAAACTGTTTTTT. It codes for CASSQDLAEKLFF.